These 5 T cell receptor beta chains were all obtained from the same sample, sequenced in a study of blood T cells in healthy people across ages (dated by TCRdb to between 2014 and 2017). The library was generated by 5' RACE. This sample was sequenced with an Illumina HiSeq 2500. A second roughly 6 to 11 cycle PCR used a sample-barcoded 5' primer and a J-beta primer mix. The public reads were run again by TCRdb, first through fastp at Q25 and then through MiXCR, and only productive beta chains were kept. Records with the same CDR3 protein are collapsed into one entry carrying the most frequent genes and DNA. The sample yields about 1.8 million distinct CDR3 sequences; about 50% were counted once. The top ten hold around 2.1% of the sample. The sample consisted of blood. The source is a woman in her thirties or forties in good health.

The chain couples TRBV9 to TRBJ2-1; D might be TRBD2 (5 bases). Germline V gene data show CDR1 as SGDLS and CDR2 as YYNGEE. V lost 0 bases to trimming and J lost 0 bases, with 13 bases between them. The CDR3 sequence is 17 residues long. CDR3: CASSVGSRGFSYNEQFF. In nucleotides, the CDR3 is TGTGCCAGCAGCGTAGGTAGTCGGGGTTTCTCCTACAATGAGCAGTTCTTC. The variable domain in full, completed from reference TRBV9 and TRBJ2-1, reads DSGVTQTPKHLITATGQRVTLRCSPRSGDLSVYWYQQSLDQGLQFLIQYYNGEERAKGNILERFSAQQFPDLHSELNLSSLELGDSALYFCASSVGSRGFSYNEQFFGPGTRLTVL.

The chain carries TRBV28 and TRBJ1-2; D unclear. V was shortened by 6 bases and J by 2 bases, with 13 bases between the two germline ends. Germline V gives CDR1 MDHEN, CDR2 SYDVKM. The length of the CDR3 is 14 residues. The CDR3 protein is CASSDGTRNYGYTF. For the CDR3, the DNA is TGTGCCAGCAGCGACGGAACGAGAAACTATGGCTACACCTTC.

This clonotype was seen only once. The V call is TRBV24-1, the J call TRBJ2-6; D is undetermined. Looked up from germline, CDR1 is KGHDR and CDR2 is SFDVKD. Trimming took 5 bases from V and 0 from J, leaving 7 bases between them. The CDR3 runs 15 residues. The DNA for the CDR3 is TGTGCCACCAGTGTCACGAGCTCTGGGGCCAACGTCCTGACTTTC. It specifies CATSVTSSGANVLTF.

This clonotype has a handful of counts. The V and J genes are TRBV12-3 or TRBV12-4 and TRBJ2-1; TRBD1 aligns across 11 bases. The CDR3 sequence is 16 residues long. V dropped 5 bases and J dropped 3; count of bases not matched to a gene: 6. The CDR3 coding sequence is TGTGCCAGCAGTCCCACGGGACAGGGGGTCTACAATGAGCAGTTCTTC. Translated: CASSPTGQGVYNEQFF.

This clonotype was seen a few times. The gene calls are TRBV15 and TRBJ2-4, with D tentatively TRBD2 (5 bases). Trimming pared 3 bases from V and 13 bases from J, leaving 22 bases between. The CDR3 loop spans 15 amino acids. Germline CDR1 is LNHNV and CDR2 is YYDKDF (reference sequence). The CDR3 DNA sequence: TGTGCCACCAGCAGTTTCTCAGGACTCCCGCTGGGGCAGTACTTC. Translated: CATSSFSGLPLGQYF.